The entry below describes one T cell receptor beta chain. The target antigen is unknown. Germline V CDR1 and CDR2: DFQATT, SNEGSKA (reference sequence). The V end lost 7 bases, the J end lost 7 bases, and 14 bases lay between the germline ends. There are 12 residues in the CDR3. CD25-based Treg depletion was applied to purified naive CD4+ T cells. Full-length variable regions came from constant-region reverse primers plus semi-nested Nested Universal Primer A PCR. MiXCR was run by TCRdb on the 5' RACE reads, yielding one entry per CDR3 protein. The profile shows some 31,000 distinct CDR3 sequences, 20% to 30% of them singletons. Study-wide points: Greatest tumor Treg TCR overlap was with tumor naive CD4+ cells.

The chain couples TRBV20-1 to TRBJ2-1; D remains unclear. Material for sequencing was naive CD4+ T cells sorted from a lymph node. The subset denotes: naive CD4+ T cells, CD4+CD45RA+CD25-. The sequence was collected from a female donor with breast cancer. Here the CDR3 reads CSVPLIPNEQFF. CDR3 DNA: TGCAGTGTCCCTCTAATCCCAAATGAGCAGTTCTTC.